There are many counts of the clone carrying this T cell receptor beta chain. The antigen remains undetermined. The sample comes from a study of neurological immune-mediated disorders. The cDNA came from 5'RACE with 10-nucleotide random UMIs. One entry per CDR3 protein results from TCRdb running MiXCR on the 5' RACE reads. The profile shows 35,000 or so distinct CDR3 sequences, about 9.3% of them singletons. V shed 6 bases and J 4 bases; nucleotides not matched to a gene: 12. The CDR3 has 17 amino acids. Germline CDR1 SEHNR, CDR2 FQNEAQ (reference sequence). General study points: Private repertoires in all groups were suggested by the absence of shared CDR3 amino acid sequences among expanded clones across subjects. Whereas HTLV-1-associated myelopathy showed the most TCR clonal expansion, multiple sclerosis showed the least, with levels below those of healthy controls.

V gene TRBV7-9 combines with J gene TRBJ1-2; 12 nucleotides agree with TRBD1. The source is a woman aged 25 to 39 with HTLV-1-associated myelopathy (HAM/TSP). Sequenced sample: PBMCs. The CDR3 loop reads CASRAGGTGGDLYGYTF. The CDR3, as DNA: TGTGCCAGCAGGGCAGGCGGGACAGGGGGCGACCTCTATGGCTACACCTTC.